A single sample is the source of the 13 T cell receptor beta chains below, sequenced in a study of radiotherapy plus CTLA-4 blockade in lung cancer. Some clones are missing from TCRdb's copy, which holds only in-frame ones; the method was immunoSEQ multiplex PCR. The table records about 62,000 clones, roughly 76% of them present only once. The material was peripheral blood, obtained from a patient treated with radiotherapy plus ipilimumab. Receptors originate from a human donor with non-small cell lung cancer who had a complete response to radiotherapy plus ipilimumab.

In its sample, this clone was seen once. The chain employs TRBV20-1 and TRBJ2-7; the D is unclear. The V gene lost 3 bases and the J gene lost 1 base, with 4 bases spanning the gap. Per germline, CDR1 DFQATT and CDR2 SNEGSKA (reference sequence). This CDR3 has 11 residues. The CDR3 nucleotides are TGCAGTGCTAGCCGTTCCTACGAGCAGTACTTC. It codes for CSASRSYEQYF.

The rearrangement links TRBV11-2 to TRBJ2-1, with a possible D match to TRBD2 (6 bases). Germline CDR1 and CDR2: SGHAT and FQNNGV. Trimming pared 1 base from V and 10 bases from J, leaving 11 bases between. This CDR3 is built from 13 residues. DNA of the CDR3: TGTGCCAGCAGCTTAGGCCAGACTAGAGAGCAGTTCTTC. It yields the protein CASSLGQTREQFF.

This sequence joins TRBV5-4 and TRBJ2-3, with D possibly TRBD2 on 7 matching bases. Germline V gene lookup returns CDR1 SGHNT and CDR2 YYREEE (reference sequence). The V gene lost 5 bases and the J gene lost 0 bases, with 10 bases spanning the gap. The CDR3 is made up of 14 amino acids. The CDR3 nucleotides read TGTGCCAGCAGGGGGGGGCCTAGCACAGATACGCAGTATTTT. It specifies CASRGGPSTDTQYF.

The chain combines TRBV10-2 with TRBJ2-1; TRBD2 matches at 14 bases. Trimming cost V 6 bases and J 8 bases; bases outside gene matches: 6. The CDR3 loop spans 15 amino acids. The germline CDR1 and CDR2 sequences are WSHSY and SAAADI. CDR3 DNA sequence: TGCGCCAGCAGCACCGGGACTAGCGGGAGTGATGAGCAGTTCTTC. It specifies CASSTGTSGSDEQFF.

This clone has only a few counts. The chain couples TRBV10-3 to TRBJ1-2; D perhaps matches TRBD1 (5 bases). Trimming took off 5 bases at V and 8 bases at J, with 15 bases between the two ends. Germline CDR1 and CDR2: ENHRY and SYGVKD. This CDR3 region has 13 residues. DNA of the CDR3: TGTGCCATCAGTAAGGCAGGGCCGACCGGCTACACCTTC. Translation: CAISKAGPTGYTF.

This clone was seen more than once but under ten times. This chain uses TRBV4-3 with TRBJ2-1, with a tentative D call TRBD1 (5 bases). Trimming pared 4 bases from V and 6 bases from J, leaving 19 bases between. CDR3 length: 16 amino acids. The germline V gene encodes CDR1 LGHNA and CDR2 YSLEER. CDR3 loop: CASSRSRQLLRNEQFF. The CDR3 DNA is TGCGCCAGCAGCCGATCTCGACAGCTACTACGCAATGAGCAGTTCTTC.

This clone was seen once. The chain employs TRBV27 and TRBJ2-7; weak D call: TRBD1 (5 bases). Trimming cost V 2 bases and J 3 bases, with 8 bases left between them. The CDR3 has 13 residues. Germline V gives CDR1 MNHEY, CDR2 SMNVEV (reference sequence). The CDR3 region is CASSLLRGYEQYF. CDR3 coding DNA: TGTGCCAGCAGTTTACTAAGGGGCTACGAGCAGTACTTC.

V is TRBV19 and J is TRBJ1-2, with D possibly TRBD1 on 6 matching bases. The germline V gene encodes CDR1 LNHDA and CDR2 SQIVND (reference sequence). V lost 1 base and J 8 bases, leaving 17 bases between the germline ends. CDR3 length equals 15 residues. In nucleotides, the CDR3 is TGTGCCAGTAGTATAGGGGGGGGCGCGGTGAGAGGCTACACCTTC. It codes for CASSIGGGAVRGYTF.

The V gene is TRBV27, the J gene TRBJ1-1; D is possibly TRBD1 (6 bases). Germline V gene sequence: CDR1 MNHEY, CDR2 SMNVEV (reference sequence). The CDR3 extends over 15 amino acids. The V gene lost 5 bases and the J gene lost 2 bases, with 15 bases spanning the gap. The CDR3 protein is CASSTSWTANTEAFF. CDR3 in DNA: TGTGCCAGCAGTACCTCCTGGACAGCAAACACTGAAGCTTTCTTT.

This clone was detected a few times. The chain is built from TRBV6-5 and TRBJ1-3; D might be TRBD1 (6 bases). Germline V gene data show CDR1 as MNHEY and CDR2 as SVGAGI. Trimming removed 0 bases at V and 3 bases at J, with 9 bases between. The CDR3 sequence is 15 residues long. The CDR3 region has the DNA TGTGCCAGCAGTTACTCGAAGGGGGTTGGAAACACCATATATTTT. Protein: CASSYSKGVGNTIYF.

The CDR3 reads CASSRGGLVGGETQYF. Here the CDR3 DNA reads TGTGCCAGCAGCCGTGGGGGGTTGGTCGGAGGTGAGACCCAGTACTTC. This chain uses TRBV5-5 with TRBJ2-5; TRBD2 is a possible D gene (6 bases). This CDR3 comprises 16 residues. V lost 4 bases to trimming and J lost 5 bases, with 21 bases between them. CDR1 SGHKS and CDR2 YYEKEE come from the germline V gene (reference sequence). Supplemented by reference TRBV5-5 and TRBJ2-5, the full variable domain reads DAGVTQSPTHLIKTRGQQVTLRCSPISGHKSVSWYQQVLGQGPQFIFQYYEKEERGRGNFPDRFSARQFPNYSSELNVNALLLGDSALYLCASSRGGLVGGETQYFGPGTRLLVL.

This chain joins TRBV4-2 and TRBJ2-5, with D possibly matching TRBD2 (5 bases). This CDR3 is built from 14 residues. V was shortened by 0 bases and J by 1 base, with 6 bases between the two germline ends. Germline V lookup: CDR1 LGHNA, CDR2 YNFKEQ. CDR3 coding DNA: TGTGCCAGCAGCCAAGATACTAGCCAAGAGACCCAGTACTTC. This codes for CASSQDTSQETQYF.

The chain carries TRBV29-1 and TRBJ1-2, with TRBD1 matching over 8 bases. V shed 3 bases and J 8 bases; nucleotides not matched to a gene: 5. CDR1 and CDR2 (germline): SQVTM, ANQGSEA. The CDR3 spans 12 residues. The CDR3 DNA sequence: TGCAGCGTTGAGGGCACAGGGGGGGGCTACACCTTC. Translating gives CSVEGTGGGYTF.